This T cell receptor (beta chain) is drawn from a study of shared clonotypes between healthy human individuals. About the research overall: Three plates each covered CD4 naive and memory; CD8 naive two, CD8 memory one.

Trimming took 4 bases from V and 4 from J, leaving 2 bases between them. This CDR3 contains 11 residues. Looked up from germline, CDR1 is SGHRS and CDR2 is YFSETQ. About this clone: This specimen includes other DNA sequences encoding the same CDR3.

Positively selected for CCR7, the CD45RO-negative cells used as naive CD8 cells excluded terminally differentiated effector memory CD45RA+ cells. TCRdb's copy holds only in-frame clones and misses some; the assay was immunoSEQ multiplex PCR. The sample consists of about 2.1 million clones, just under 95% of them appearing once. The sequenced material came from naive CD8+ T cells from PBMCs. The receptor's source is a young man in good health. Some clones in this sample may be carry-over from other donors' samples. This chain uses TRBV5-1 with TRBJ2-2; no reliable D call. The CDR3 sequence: CASSITGELFF. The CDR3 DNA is TGCGCCAGCAGCATCACCGGGGAGCTGTTTTTT.